The next 8 T cell receptor beta chains were all read from a single sample in a study of blood T cell repertoires in COVID-19 (dated by TCRdb to 2020 to 2021). The library was made by the immunoSEQ multiplex PCR assay. Imported from immuneACCESS, the table was reduced by TCRdb to in-frame sequences with V and J called. These copies leave out some clones; in studies compared against another copy, an unresolved V gene accounts for under half, and the cause of the remainder is not known. The sample table contains about 230,000 clones; only one count was recorded for less than 85% of them. The ten largest make up under 3% of the sample. Material: peripheral blood. The receptors come from a woman between 70 and 85 years old with active or convalescent COVID-19.

The chain employs TRBV7-2 and TRBJ1-5, with D tentatively TRBD1 (5 bases). In germline, CDR1 is SGHTA, CDR2 FQGNSA. The germline V and J ends were trimmed by 4 bases and 7 bases, with 14 bases remaining between them. This CDR3 is 14 amino acids long. CDR3 nucleotide sequence: TGTGCCAGCAGCTCCGGGGCCGGGGGGCAGCCCCAGCATTTT. Translating gives CASSSGAGGQPQHF.

The chain combines TRBV5-1 with TRBJ1-6, with TRBD1 matching over 12 bases. Germline trimming cut 3 bases from V and 8 bases from J; bases unmatched to any gene: 6. CDR3 length: 16 amino acids. Germline-derived CDR1 and CDR2 are SGHRS and YFSETQ. The chain's CDR3 is CASSSYGTGGDSPLHF. CDR3 bases: TGCGCCAGCAGCTCATACGGGACAGGGGGCGATTCACCCCTCCACTTT.

The V and J genes are TRBV5-1 and TRBJ2-3; TRBD1 matches at 8 bases. Germline V gene lookup returns CDR1 SGHRS and CDR2 YFSETQ. V lost 0 bases and J lost 5; bases outside the gene matches: 8. The CDR3 has 16 residues. CDR3 DNA sequence: TGCGCCAGCAGCTTGGAAATACAGGGGGTTGGAGATACGCAGTATTTT. The encoded protein is CASSLEIQGVGDTQYF.

This rearrangement joins TRBV29-1 to TRBJ1-3; D unclear. V was clipped by 7 bases and J by 0 bases, with 13 bases between them. Per the germline V gene, CDR1 is SQVTM and CDR2 is ANQGSEA. The CDR3 has 14 amino acids. The CDR3 is CSAVWELSGNTIYF. In DNA, the CDR3 is TGCAGCGCGGTGTGGGAGCTCTCTGGAAACACCATATATTTT.

V is TRBV29-1 and J is TRBJ2-5; D may be TRBD1 (5 bases). The CDR3 covers 12 residues. Trimming shortened V by 6 bases and J by 1 base, and 9 bases separated the two germline ends. Germline CDR1 reads SQVTM; CDR2 reads ANQGSEA. Here the CDR3 DNA reads TGCAGCGTCCAGGGTTCCCAAGAGACCCAGTACTTC. Translated: CSVQGSQETQYF.

The V and J genes are TRBV29-1 and TRBJ1-1; 7 nucleotides match TRBD1. The CDR3 spans 15 residues. Germline V gene lookup returns CDR1 SQVTM and CDR2 ANQGSEA. Trimming cost V 7 bases and J 1 base; bases outside gene matches: 12. CDR3 loop: CSAIGRTGGNTEAFF. The CDR3 region has the DNA TGCAGCGCCATAGGCCGGACAGGCGGGAACACTGAAGCTTTCTTT.

This clone came up many times. This chain links TRBV30 with TRBJ1-2, with 9 bases matching TRBD1. Losses at the gene ends were 3 bases for V and 7 bases for J; bases not matched to a gene: 15. This CDR3 contains 16 residues. Per germline, CDR1 GTSNPN and CDR2 SVGIG (reference sequence). The CDR3 sequence: CAWSVRGTGSAGGYTF. The CDR3 DNA reads TGTGCCTGGAGCGTACGAGGGACAGGGAGCGCCGGTGGCTACACCTTC.

This clone was observed a few times. The gene calls are TRBV19 and TRBJ2-7, with 7 bases aligning to TRBD1. This CDR3 has 13 residues. V trimming: 6 bases; J trimming: 3 bases; junction bases outside the gene matches: 5. Germline V CDR1 and CDR2: LNHDA, SQIVND (reference sequence). The DNA of the CDR3 is TGTGCCAGTAGGCGGCAGGGGGACTACGAGCAGTACTTC. It yields the protein CASRRQGDYEQYF. The full variable domain, rest sourced from reference TRBV19 and TRBJ2-7, is DGGITQSPKYLFRKEGQNVTLSCEQNLNHDAMYWYRQDPGQGLRLIYYSQIVNDFQKGDIAEGYSVSREKKESFPLTVTSAQKNPTAFYLCASRRQGDYEQYFGPGTRLTVT.